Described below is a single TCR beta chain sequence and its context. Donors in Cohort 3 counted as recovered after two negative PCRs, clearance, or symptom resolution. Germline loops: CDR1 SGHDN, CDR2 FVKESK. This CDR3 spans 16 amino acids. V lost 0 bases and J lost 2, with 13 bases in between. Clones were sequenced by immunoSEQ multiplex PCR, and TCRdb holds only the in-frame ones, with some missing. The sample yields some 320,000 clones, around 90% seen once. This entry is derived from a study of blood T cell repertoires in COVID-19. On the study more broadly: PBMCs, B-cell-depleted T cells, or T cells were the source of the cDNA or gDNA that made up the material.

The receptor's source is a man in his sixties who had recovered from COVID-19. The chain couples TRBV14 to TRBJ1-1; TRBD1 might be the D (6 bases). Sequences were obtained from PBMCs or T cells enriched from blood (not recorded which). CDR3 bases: TGTGCCAGCAGCCAAGATCGGGGGGCCCCAAACACTGAAGCTTTCTTT. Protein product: CASSQDRGAPNTEAFF.